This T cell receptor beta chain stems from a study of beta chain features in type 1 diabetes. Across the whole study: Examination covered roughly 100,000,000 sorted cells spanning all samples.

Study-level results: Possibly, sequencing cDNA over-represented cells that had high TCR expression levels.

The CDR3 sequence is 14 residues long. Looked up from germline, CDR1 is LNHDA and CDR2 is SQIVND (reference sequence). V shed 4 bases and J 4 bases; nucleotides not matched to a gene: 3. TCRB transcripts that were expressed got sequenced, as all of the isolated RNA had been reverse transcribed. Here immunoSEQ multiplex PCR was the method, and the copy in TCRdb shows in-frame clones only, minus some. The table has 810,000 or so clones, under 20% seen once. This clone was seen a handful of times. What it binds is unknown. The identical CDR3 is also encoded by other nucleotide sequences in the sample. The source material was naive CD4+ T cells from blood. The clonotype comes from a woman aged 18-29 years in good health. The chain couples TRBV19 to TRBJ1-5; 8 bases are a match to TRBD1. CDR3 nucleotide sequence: TGTGCCAGTAGTACAGGACAGGGTAATCAGCCCCAGCATTTT. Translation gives CASSTGQGNQPQHF. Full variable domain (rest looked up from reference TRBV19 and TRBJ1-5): DGGITQSPKYLFRKEGQNVTLSCEQNLNHDAMYWYRQDPGQGLRLIYYSQIVNDFQKGDIAEGYSVSREKKESFPLTVTSAQKNPTAFYLCASSTGQGNQPQHFGDGTRLSIL.